This TCR beta chain was sequenced for a study of beta chain features in type 1 diabetes. Worth noting for this clone: What it binds is unknown. Other DNA sequences within the sample encode an identical CDR3.

Germline CDR1 GTSNPN, CDR2 SVGIG (reference sequence). There are 12 residues in the CDR3. The ends were cut back, 2 bases at V and 4 bases at J, with 7 bases in the middle. Study-wide findings and caveats: Individuals with type 1 diabetes displayed fewer insertions and more deletions at VDJ junctions.

The authors reverse transcribed all of the isolated RNA, so sequencing captured expressed TCRB transcripts. Profiled with immunoSEQ multiplex PCR; TCRdb holds only in-frame clones, not every one. The sample holds hundreds of thousands of clones, roughly two thirds seen once. The TCR comes from a man younger than 45 in good health. The rearrangement links TRBV30 to TRBJ2-3, with D perhaps matching TRBD2 (5 bases). The specimen sequenced was naive CD4+ T cells from blood. The CDR3 coding sequence is TGTGCCTGGAGTCCCGGGGCAGATACGCAGTATTTT. This codes for CAWSPGADTQYF.